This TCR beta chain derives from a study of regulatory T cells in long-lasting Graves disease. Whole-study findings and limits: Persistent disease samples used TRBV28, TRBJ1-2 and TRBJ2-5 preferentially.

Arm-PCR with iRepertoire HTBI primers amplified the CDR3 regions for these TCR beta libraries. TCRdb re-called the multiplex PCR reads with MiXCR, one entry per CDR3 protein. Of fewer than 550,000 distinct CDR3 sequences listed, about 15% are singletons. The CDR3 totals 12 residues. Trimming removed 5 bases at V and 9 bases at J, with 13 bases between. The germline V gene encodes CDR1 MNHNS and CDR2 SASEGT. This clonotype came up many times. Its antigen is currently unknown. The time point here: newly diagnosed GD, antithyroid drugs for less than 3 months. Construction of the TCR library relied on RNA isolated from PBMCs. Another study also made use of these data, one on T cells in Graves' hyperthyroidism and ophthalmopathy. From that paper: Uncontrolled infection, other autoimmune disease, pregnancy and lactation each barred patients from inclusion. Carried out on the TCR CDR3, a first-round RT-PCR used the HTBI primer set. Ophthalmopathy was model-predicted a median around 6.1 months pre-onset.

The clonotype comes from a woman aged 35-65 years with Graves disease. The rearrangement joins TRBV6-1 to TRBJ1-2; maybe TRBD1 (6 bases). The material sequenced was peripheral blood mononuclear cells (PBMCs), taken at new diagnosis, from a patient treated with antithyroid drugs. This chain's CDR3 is CASSTGLERYTF. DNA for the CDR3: TGTGCCAGCAGTACAGGGTTGGAGCGCTACACCTTC.